This T cell receptor (beta chain) originates from a study of shared clonotypes between healthy human individuals. Overall study findings and caveats: Naive subsets, compared against memory subsets, generally had larger estimated richness values.

Trimming cost V 2 bases and J 5 bases, with 12 bases left between them. This CDR3 region has 15 residues. Per germline, CDR1 ENHRY and CDR2 SYGVKD. The table lists this clone with a count of one. Its antigen is unidentified. The authors split each subset's genomic DNA evenly across several immunoSEQ plates. Authors' analysis steps: Junction-only sequences without quality scores were provided by ImmunoSEQ, so filtering was different. Data came from immunoSEQ multiplex PCR; TCRdb stores just in-frame clones and leaves some out. The V and J calls and clone size were taken over from that table, and D and trimming were inferred from the DNA. The sample records millions of clones, over 85% being singletons.

Specimen: naive CD4+ T cells from PBMCs. Subset here: CD45RA+ positively selected. This clonotype was obtained from a man aged 18 to 30 in good health. Some clones in this sample may be carry-over from other donors' samples. V usage is TRBV10-3 and J usage is TRBJ1-4; TRBD1 might be the D (6 bases). For the CDR3, the DNA is TGTGCCATCAGTGAGCAACAGGGAAGGAATGAAAAACTGTTTTTT. Translated: CAISEQQGRNEKLFF.